This T cell receptor (beta chain) was sequenced during a study of T cell changes during pregnancy in multiple sclerosis. Sequenced by immunoSEQ multiplex PCR; TCRdb stores in-frame clones only, minus some. The top ten clones hold under 0.6% of a sample with about 79,000 clones, just over 90% of them seen once. Germline V gene lookup returns CDR1 SGHNT and CDR2 YYREEE (reference sequence). This CDR3 has 16 residues. V lost 0 bases, J lost 5 bases, and 10 bases stayed unmatched. This clonotype originated in a female donor with multiple sclerosis, enrolled in a pregnancy study. This sample comprised CD4+ T cells from peripheral blood mononuclear cells, obtained in the second trimester of pregnancy. The chain employs TRBV5-4 and TRBJ1-2; 7 nucleotides agree with TRBD1. CDR3 nucleotide sequence: TGTGCCAGCAGCTTGGACCCTCGACAGGGAACATATGGCTACACCTTC. The encoded protein is CASSLDPRQGTYGYTF.